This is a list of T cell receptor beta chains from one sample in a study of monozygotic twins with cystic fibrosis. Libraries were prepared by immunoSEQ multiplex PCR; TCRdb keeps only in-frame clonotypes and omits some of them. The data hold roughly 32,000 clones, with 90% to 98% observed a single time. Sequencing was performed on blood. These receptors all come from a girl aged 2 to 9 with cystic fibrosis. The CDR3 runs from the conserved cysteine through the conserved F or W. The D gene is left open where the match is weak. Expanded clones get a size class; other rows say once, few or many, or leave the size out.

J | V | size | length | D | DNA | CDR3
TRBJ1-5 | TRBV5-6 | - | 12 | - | TGTGCCAGCAGCTTGTTAAATCAGCCCCAGCATTTT | CASSLLNQPQHF
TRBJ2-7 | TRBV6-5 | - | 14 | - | TGTGCCAGCAAAATCTGGGACACCTCCTACGAGCAGTACTTC | CASKIWDTSYEQYF
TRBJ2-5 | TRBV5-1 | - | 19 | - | TGCGCCAGCAGCTTGCAGGTCTCTAACAACCAGATCTACCAAGAGACCCAGTACTTC | CASSLQVSNNQIYQETQYF
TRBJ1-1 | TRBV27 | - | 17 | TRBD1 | TGTGCCAGCAGTGGTATGGGACCTCAGGGGGAGAACACTGAAGCTTTCTTT | CASSGMGPQGENTEAFF
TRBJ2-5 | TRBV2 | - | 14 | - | TGTGCCAGCAGCTTGAGACGGGGCCAAGAGACCCAGTACTTC | CASSLRRGQETQYF
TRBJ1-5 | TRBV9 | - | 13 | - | TGTGCCAGCAGCACGGGCGGCAATCAGCCCCAGCATTTT | CASSTGGNQPQHF
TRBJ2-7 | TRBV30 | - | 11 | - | TGTGCCTGGAGTGAAGCTAACGAGCAGTACTTC | CAWSEANEQYF
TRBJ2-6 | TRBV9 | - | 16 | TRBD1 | TGTGCCAGCAGCGCGCCCGACAGGGCTGGGGCCAACGTCCTGACTTTC | CASSAPDRAGANVLTF
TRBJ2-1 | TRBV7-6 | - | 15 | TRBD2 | TGTGCCAGCAGCTCCGCTAGCGGGGTATACAATGAGCAGTTCTTC | CASSSASGVYNEQFF
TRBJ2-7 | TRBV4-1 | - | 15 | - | TGCGCCAGCAGCCAAGATCCGACGTACTACTACGAGCAGTACTTC | CASSQDPTYYYEQYF
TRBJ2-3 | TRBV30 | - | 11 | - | TGTGCCTGGAGTGGGCAGGATACGCAGTATTTT | CAWSGQDTQYF
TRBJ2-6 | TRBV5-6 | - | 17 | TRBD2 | TGTGCCAGCAGCTTGATGGGACTAAGCTCTGGGGCCAACGTCCTGACTTTC | CASSLMGLSSGANVLTF
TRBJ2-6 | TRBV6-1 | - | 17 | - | TGTGCCAGCAGTGAAGCGGTATACCCTCTTGTGGCCAACGTCCTGACTTTC | CASSEAVYPLVANVLTF
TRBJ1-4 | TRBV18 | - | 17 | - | TGTGCCAGCTCACCAAGCCCTAAGACAGTCGATAATGAAAAACTGTTTTTT | CASSPSPKTVDNEKLFF
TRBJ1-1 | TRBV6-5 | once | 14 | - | TGTGCCAGCAGTTACGACAGAAGGAACACTGAAGCTTTCTTT | CASSYDRRNTEAFF
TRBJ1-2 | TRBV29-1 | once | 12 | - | TGCAGCGTTGAAGAGGGAGGGAGTGGCTACACCTTC | CSVEEGGSGYTF
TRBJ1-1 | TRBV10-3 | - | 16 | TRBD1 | TGTGCCATCACTTCGAACGCAGTGGGACAGGGCACTGAAGCTTTCTTT | CAITSNAVGQGTEAFF
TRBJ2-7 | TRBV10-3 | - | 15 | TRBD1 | TGTGCCATCAGTGACAAGGGACAGGGGGCTTACGAGCAGTACTTC | CAISDKGQGAYEQYF
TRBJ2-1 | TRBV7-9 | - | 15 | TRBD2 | TGTGCCAGCAGCTCGACCTTAGCGGGGTACAATGAGCAGTTCTTC | CASSSTLAGYNEQFF
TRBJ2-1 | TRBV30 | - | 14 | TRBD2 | TGTGCCTGGAGTGGCGGGAGGGGTTTAGGTGAGCAGTTCTTC | CAWSGGRGLGEQFF
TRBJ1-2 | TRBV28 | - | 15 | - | TGTGCCAGCAGTCCCGCCCGGACAGTCAACTATGGCTACACCTTC | CASSPARTVNYGYTF
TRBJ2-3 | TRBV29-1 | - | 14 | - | TGCAGCGTTGTAGTCAGGGGCTGGGCAGATACGCAGTATTTT | CSVVVRGWADTQYF
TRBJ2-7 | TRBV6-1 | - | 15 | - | TGTGCCAGCAGCGACGGGACTTTCCGGGCCTACGAGCAGTACTTC | CASSDGTFRAYEQYF
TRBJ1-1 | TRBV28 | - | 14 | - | TGTGCCAGCAGTTTAGGTGGGGTGAACACTGAAGCTTTCTTT | CASSLGGVNTEAFF
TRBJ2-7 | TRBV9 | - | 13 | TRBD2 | TGTGCCAGCAGCACCGCGGGGGGGTACGAGCAGTACTTC | CASSTAGGYEQYF
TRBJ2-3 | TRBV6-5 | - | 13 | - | TGTGCCAGCAATCGTGACGGCACAGATACGCAGTATTTT | CASNRDGTDTQYF
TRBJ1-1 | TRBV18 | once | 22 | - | TGTGCCAGCTCACCACCGTTTTCTCTGATTTATATACGGGGCAGACCCGACACTGAAGCTTTCTTT | CASSPPFSLIYIRGRPDTEAFF
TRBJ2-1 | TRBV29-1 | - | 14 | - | TGCAGCGTTGAAGCTATGCGGCTGACTAATGAGCAGTTCTTC | CSVEAMRLTNEQFF
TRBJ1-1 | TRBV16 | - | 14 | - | TGTGCCAGCAGCCTGGGGGGGTGGGCCACTGAAGCTTTCTTT | CASSLGGWATEAFF
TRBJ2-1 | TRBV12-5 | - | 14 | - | TGTGCTAGTGGTTTTTGGGGCCCAAGGAATGAGCAGTTCTTC | CASGFWGPRNEQFF
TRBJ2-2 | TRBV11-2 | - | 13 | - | TGTGCCAGCAGCGGGGTACTCACCGGGGAGCTGTTTTTT | CASSGVLTGELFF
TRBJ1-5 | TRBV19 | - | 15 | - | TGTGCCAGTAGTATGGGGGGCCGTAGCAATCAGCCCCAGCATTTT | CASSMGGRSNQPQHF
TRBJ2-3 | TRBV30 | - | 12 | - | TGTGCCTCACCCATTGGTCCACATACGCAGTATTTT | CASPIGPHTQYF
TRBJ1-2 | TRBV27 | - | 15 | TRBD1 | TGTGCCAGCAGAAGGGACAGGGTGGATGGCTATGGCTACACCTTC | CASRRDRVDGYGYTF
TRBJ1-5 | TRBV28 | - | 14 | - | TGTGCCAGCAGCAGTCGGCGTGGCAGGAGGACCCAGCATTTT | CASSSRRGRRTQHF